This T cell receptor beta chain was recovered during a study of Graves' ophthalmopathy and Graves' hyperthyroidism. Points from the study as a whole: Thyroid clonotypes that were expanded above 0.001 frequency mostly also appeared in blood.

RNA transcripts were the template, and TCR beta CDR3 regions were amplified from them. HTBI primers were used in a first-round RT-PCR, which preceded a second-round multiplex PCR. TCRdb re-called the multiplex PCR reads with MiXCR, one entry per CDR3 protein. Of over a million distinct CDR3 sequences listed, approximately 35% are singletons. This clonotype was observed a handful of times. Its antigen is as yet unknown. V gave up 7 bases and J gave up 6 bases; unmatched junction bases: 9. The CDR3 sequence is 14 residues long. Germline lookup yields CDR1 SGDLS and CDR2 YYNGEE. The V gene is TRBV9, the J gene TRBJ2-3, with 9 nucleotides matching TRBD1. The TCR comes from an adult man with Graves' hyperthyroidism. The sequencing input was peripheral blood or thyroid tissue (not recorded which). CDR3 nucleotide sequence: TGTGCCAGCCATACAGGGGGCGCTTCGGATACGCAGTATTTT. Protein: CASHTGGASDTQYF.